This T cell receptor (beta chain) is drawn from a study of neurological immune-mediated disorders. Study-level points and caveats: The greatest degree of TCR clonal expansion was observed in HTLV-1-associated myelopathy, with the lowest in multiple sclerosis, below that of healthy controls.

The table lists this clonotype with many counts. The antigen remains undetermined. Synthesis of cDNA was accomplished via 5'RACE employing 10-nucleotide random UMIs. In every sequencing run, more than 200 million TCR-beta sequences were generated from 15-18 subjects. TCRdb reprocessed the 5' RACE reads via MiXCR and lists one record per CDR3 protein. The sample includes some 60,000 distinct CDR3 sequences, about 8.9% of them seen just once. Time point specified: longitudinal time-point 2. The TCR was taken from a young man in good health. Material for sequencing was PBMCs.

The CDR3 DNA follows: TGTGCCAGCAGCTTACTAGGGGGGGCCGGGGAGACCCAGTACTTC. Protein product: CASSLLGGAGETQYF. J is TRBJ2-5 and V is TRBV7-6, with D possibly TRBD2 on 7 matching bases. The germline V and J ends were trimmed by 2 bases and 5 bases, with 15 bases remaining between them. The length of the CDR3 is 15 residues. From germline, CDR1 is SGHVS and CDR2 FNYEAQ.